This TCR beta chain was sequenced during a study of technical replicates of blood from several donors. TCRdb keeps only in-frame clones here, not all; method: immunoSEQ multiplex PCR. The data show roughly 90,000 clones, with less than 96% seen just once and about 0.39% held by the top ten. CDR3 size: 16 residues. CDR1 is SGHDN and CDR2 is FVKESK in the germline V gene. V was shortened by 4 bases and J by 7 bases, with 20 bases between the two germline ends. This sequence joins TRBV14 and TRBJ2-1, with D possibly being TRBD2 (6 bases). Specimen: T cells isolated from PBMCs. This receptor was identified in a human donor in good health. The CDR3: CASSLGRSGGRNEQFF. CDR3 coding DNA: TGTGCCAGCAGCCTCGGCCGTAGCGGAGGAAGGAATGAGCAGTTCTTC.